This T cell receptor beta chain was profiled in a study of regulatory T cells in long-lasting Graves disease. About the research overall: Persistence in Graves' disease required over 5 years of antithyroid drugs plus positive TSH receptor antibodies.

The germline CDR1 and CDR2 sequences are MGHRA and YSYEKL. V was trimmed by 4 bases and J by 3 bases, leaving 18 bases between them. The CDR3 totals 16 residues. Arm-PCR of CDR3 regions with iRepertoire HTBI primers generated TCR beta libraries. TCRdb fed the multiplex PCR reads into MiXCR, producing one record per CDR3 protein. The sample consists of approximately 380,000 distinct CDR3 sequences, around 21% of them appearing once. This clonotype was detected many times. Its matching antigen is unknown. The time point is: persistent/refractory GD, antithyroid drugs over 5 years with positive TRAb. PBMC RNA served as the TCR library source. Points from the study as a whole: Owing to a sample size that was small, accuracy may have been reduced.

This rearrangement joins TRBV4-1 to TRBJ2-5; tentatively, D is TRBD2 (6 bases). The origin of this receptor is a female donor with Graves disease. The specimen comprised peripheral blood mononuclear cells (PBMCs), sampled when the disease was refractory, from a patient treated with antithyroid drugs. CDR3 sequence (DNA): TGCGCCAGCAGCCCCCTCCCTAGCGCTGGGAAAGAGACCCAGTACTTC. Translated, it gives CASSPLPSAGKETQYF.